Here is one T cell receptor beta chain with its context. The sample belongs to a study of T cell responses to AZD1222 COVID-19 vaccine. CDR1 and CDR2 from the germline V gene are MNHEY and SVGAGI. V lost 6 bases, J lost 5 bases, and 9 bases lay in between. The CDR3 spans 12 residues. Data came from immunoSEQ multiplex PCR; TCRdb stores just in-frame clones and leaves some out. The top ten clones hold roughly 5% of a sample with 90,000 to 120,000 clones, about 85% of them seen once. The sample in question was peripheral blood, obtained 28 days after the second AZD1222 dose. This receptor was identified in an adult who received the AZD1222 COVID-19 vaccine. The V gene is TRBV6-5, the J gene TRBJ2-3; D remains ambiguous. CDR3 sequence reads: CASSFSGDTQYF. CDR3 DNA sequence: TGTGCCAGCAGCTTCAGTGGAGATACGCAGTATTTT.